The entry below describes one T cell receptor (beta chain). The antigen is unknown. The record originates from a study of Tregs in tolerant kidney transplant recipients. General study findings and limits: Activated donor B cell expansion appeared to reveal the most relevant donor-specific TCRbeta repertoire.

CD4+CD25+CD127- Tregs, CD4+CD25- non-Tregs, CD4 and CD8 cells were sorted. TCRdb keeps only in-frame clones here, not all; method: immunoSEQ multiplex PCR. Of roughly 64,000 clones in the sample, 98% are singletons; the top ten hold approximately 0.34%. The CDR3 has 14 amino acids. The V gene's germline CDR1 is KGHSH and CDR2 LQKENI. V trimming: 3 bases; J trimming: 6 bases; junction bases outside the gene matches: 3. This TCR came from a human donor who received a combined kidney and bone marrow transplant. V usage is TRBV18 and J usage is TRBJ2-1, with 9 bases lining up with TRBD2. This specimen was Tregs from blood, taken before the transplant. The CDR3: CASSPGLAGNEQFF. CDR3 nucleotide sequence: TGTGCCAGCTCACCGGGACTAGCAGGCAATGAGCAGTTCTTC. The full variable domain, its missing parts supplied by reference TRBV18 and TRBJ2-1, is NAGVMQNPRHLVRRRGQEARLRCSPMKGHSHVYWYRQLPEEGLKFMVYLQKENIIDESGMPKERFSAEFPKEGPSILRIQQVVRGDSAAYFCASSPGLAGNEQFFGPGTRLTVL.